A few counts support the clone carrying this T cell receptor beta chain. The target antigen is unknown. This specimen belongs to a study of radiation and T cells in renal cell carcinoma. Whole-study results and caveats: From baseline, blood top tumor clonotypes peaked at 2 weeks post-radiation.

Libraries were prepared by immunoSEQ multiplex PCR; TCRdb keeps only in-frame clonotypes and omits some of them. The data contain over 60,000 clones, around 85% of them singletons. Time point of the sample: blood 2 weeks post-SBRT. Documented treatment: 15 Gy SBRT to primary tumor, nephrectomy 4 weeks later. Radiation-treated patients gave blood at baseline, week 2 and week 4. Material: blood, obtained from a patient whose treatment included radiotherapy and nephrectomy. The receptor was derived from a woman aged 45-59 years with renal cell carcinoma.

The CDR3 loop is CAIRQGGGLARNIQYF. DNA of the CDR3: TGTGCCATCCGCCAGGGAGGGGGACTAGCGAGGAACATTCAGTACTTC. The J gene is TRBJ2-4, the V gene TRBV28; the match to TRBD2 covers 10 bases. From germline, CDR1 is MDHEN and CDR2 SYDVKM. Trimming removed 10 bases from V and 7 bases from J; junction bases left unmatched: 16. The CDR3 sequence is 16 residues long.